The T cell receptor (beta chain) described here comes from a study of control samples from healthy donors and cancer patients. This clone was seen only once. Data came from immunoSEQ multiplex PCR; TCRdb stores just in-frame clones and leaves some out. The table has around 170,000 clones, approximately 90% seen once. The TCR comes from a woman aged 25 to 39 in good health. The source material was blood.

The CDR3 coding sequence is TGCGCCAGCAGGGGACTAGCGGGTAGGATAAATGAGCAGTTCTTC. Its translation is CASRGLAGRINEQFF. The V call is TRBV4-1, the J call TRBJ2-1; 12 bases are a match to TRBD2. Trimming cost V 6 bases and J 7 bases; bases outside gene matches: 7. The CDR3 length is 15 residues. CDR1 is MGHRA, CDR2 YSYEKL, per germline.